The present T cell receptor beta chain was sequenced within a study of blood T cell repertoires in COVID-19. Using immunoSEQ multiplex PCR, the repertoire was profiled, and TCRdb retains in-frame clones only, with some absent. This table has a few hundred thousand clones, about 87% appearing once. Recruitment covered 25 or so US areas and drew participants whose ages spanned roughly 18 to 100 years. This CDR3 contains 15 residues. The V segment lost 4 bases and the J segment 6 bases; nucleotides outside the gene matches: 1. Germline V CDR1 and CDR2: MNHEY, SVGAGI. This receptor was obtained from a woman aged 45-65 years who had recovered from COVID-19. The chain combines TRBV6-5 with TRBJ2-1, with 15 bases matching TRBD2. Sequenced material: PBMCs or T cells enriched from blood (not recorded which). The CDR3 DNA sequence: TGTGCCAGCAGTTCGGGACTAGCGGGAGGCAATGAGCAGTTCTTC. It yields the protein CASSSGLAGGNEQFF.